The 2 T cell receptor beta chains given below trace back to one sample, sequenced in a study of blood T cell repertoires in COVID-19. The assay was immunoSEQ multiplex PCR, and TCRdb's table has in-frame clones only and misses some. This sample has fewer than 200,000 clones, with approximately 84% found just once. Material: PBMCs or T cells enriched from blood (not recorded which). The receptors shown here come from a man in his forties or fifties who had recovered from COVID-19.

The CDR3, as DNA: TGCGCCAGCAGCTTGGCCGACAGGGATAACACTGAAGCTTTCTTT. Its translation: CASSLADRDNTEAFF. V and J are TRBV5-1 and TRBJ1-1; 7 bases agree with TRBD1. The germline V gene encodes CDR1 SGHRS and CDR2 YFSETQ. V lost 0 bases, J lost 2 bases, and 4 bases stayed unmatched. The CDR3 is 15 amino acids. The complete variable domain, with remaining parts taken from reference TRBV5-1 and TRBJ1-1, reads KAGVTQTPRYLIKTRGQQVTLSCSPISGHRSVSWYQQTPGQGLQFLFEYFSETQRNKGNFPGRFSGRQFSNSRSEMNVSTLELGDSALYLCASSLADRDNTEAFFGQGTRLTVV.

The chain couples TRBV6-5 to TRBJ1-6, with a weak D call TRBD1 (5 bases). The V gene's germline CDR1 is MNHEY and CDR2 SVGAGI. The CDR3 runs 15 residues. Trimming shortened V by 1 base and J by 7 bases, and 11 bases separated the two germline ends. For the CDR3, the DNA is TGTGCCAGCAGTTACTTCCCCGGGGGGAATTCACCCCTCCACTTT. This codes for CASSYFPGGNSPLHF.